This TCR beta chain was captured in a study of blood T cell repertoires in COVID-19. About the research overall: Material from acute and convalescent COVID-19 was sourced from the United States, Italy and Spain.

The CDR3 totals 12 residues. The ends lost 4 bases at V and 10 bases at J; junction bases unmatched: 5. Germline CDR1 and CDR2: SGHRS and YFSETQ. All enrollees were roughly 18 to 90 years old and from under 25 US areas. Which cohort a participant joined came from the clinical history participants gave. In the original processing: Quantification of nucleated cells was approximated via reference gene primer amplification. Sequencing was performed with immunoSEQ multiplex PCR; in TCRdb, only in-frame clones are kept and a portion is missing. The V and J calls and clone size were taken over from that table, and D and trimming were inferred from the DNA. The table records about 300,000 clones, roughly 89% of them present only once.

The V and J genes are TRBV5-1 and TRBJ2-1; 7 bases are a match to TRBD1. Material: PBMCs or T cells enriched from blood (not recorded which). This TCR derives from a woman aged 18 to 35 with acute COVID-19. The CDR3 DNA reads TGCGCCAGCAGCACGGACAGGTGGGAGCAGTTCTTC. Its protein is CASSTDRWEQFF.